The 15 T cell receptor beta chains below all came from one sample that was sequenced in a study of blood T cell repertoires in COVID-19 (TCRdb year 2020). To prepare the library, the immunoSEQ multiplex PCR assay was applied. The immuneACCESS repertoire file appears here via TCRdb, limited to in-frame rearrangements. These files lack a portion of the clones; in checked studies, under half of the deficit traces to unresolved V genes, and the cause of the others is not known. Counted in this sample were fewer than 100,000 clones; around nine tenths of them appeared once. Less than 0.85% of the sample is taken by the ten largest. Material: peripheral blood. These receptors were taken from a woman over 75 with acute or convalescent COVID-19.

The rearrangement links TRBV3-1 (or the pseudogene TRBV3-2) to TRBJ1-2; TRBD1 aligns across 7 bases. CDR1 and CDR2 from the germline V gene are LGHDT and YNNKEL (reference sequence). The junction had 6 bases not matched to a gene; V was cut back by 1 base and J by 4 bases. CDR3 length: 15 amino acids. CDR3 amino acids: CASSQGQGRPYGYTF. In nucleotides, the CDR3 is TGTGCCAGCAGCCAAGGACAGGGTAGGCCCTATGGCTACACCTTC.

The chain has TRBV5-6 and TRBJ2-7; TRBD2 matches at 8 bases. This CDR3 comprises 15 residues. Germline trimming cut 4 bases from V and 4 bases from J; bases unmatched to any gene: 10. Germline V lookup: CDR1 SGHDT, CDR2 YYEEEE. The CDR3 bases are TGTGCCAGCAGCCCGAGGCTAGCGGGTGGATACGAGCAGTACTTC. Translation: CASSPRLAGGYEQYF.

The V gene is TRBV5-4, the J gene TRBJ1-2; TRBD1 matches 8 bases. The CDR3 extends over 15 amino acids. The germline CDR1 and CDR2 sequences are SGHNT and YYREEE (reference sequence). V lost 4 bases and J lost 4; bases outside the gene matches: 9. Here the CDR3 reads CASSPGQEGGYGYTF. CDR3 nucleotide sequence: TGTGCCAGCAGCCCGGGACAGGAGGGGGGCTATGGCTACACCTTC. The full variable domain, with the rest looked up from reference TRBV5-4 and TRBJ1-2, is ETGVTQSPTHLIKTRGQQVTLRCSSQSGHNTVSWYQQALGQGPQFIFQYYREEENGRGNFPPRFSGLQFPNYSSELNVNALELDDSALYLCASSPGQEGGYGYTFGSGTRLTVV.

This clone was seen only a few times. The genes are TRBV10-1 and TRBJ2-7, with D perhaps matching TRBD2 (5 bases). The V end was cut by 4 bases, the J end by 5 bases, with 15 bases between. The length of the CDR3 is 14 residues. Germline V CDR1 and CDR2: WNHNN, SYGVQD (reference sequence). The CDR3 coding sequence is TGCGCCAGCAGTGCAGGACTTAAAGATCACGAGCAGTACTTC. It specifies CASSAGLKDHEQYF.

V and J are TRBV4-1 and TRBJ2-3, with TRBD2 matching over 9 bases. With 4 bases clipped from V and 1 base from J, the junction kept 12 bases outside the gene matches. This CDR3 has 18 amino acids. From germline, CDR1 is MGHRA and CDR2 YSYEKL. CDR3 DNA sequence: TGCGCCAGCAGCCTAACATGGCGGGGGGGGGCGGGCACAGATACGCAGTATTTT. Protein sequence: CASSLTWRGGAGTDTQYF.

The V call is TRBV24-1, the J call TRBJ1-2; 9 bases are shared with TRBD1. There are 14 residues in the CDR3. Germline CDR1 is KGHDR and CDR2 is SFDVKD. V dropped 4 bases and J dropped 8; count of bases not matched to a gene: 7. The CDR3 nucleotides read TGTGCCACCAGTGACCCCGGGACAGGGCAAGGCTACACCTTC. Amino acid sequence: CATSDPGTGQGYTF.

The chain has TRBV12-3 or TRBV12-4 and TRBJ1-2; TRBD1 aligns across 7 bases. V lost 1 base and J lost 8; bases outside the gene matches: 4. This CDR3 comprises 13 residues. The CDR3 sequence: CASSLGQGVGYTF. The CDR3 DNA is TGTGCCAGCAGTTTAGGACAGGGTGTCGGCTACACCTTC.

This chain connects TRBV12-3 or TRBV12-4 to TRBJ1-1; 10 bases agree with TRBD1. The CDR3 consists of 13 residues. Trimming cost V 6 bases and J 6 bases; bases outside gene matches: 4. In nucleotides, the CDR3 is TGTGCCAGCAGGGGGACAGGGGCCGCTGAAGCTTTCTTT. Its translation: CASRGTGAAEAFF.

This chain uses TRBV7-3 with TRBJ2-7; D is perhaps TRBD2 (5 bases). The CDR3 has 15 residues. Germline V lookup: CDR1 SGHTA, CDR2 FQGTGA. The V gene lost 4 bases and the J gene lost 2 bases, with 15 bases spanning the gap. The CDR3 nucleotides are TGTGCCAGCAGCTCTCACGGAGGAACGACCTACGAGCAGTACTTC. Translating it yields CASSSHGGTTYEQYF.

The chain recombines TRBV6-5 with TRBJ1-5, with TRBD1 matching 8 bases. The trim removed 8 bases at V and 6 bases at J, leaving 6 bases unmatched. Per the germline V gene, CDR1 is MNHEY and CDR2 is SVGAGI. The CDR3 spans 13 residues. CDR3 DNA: TGTGCCAGCCGAGGACAGGGCACTCAGCCCCAGCATTTT. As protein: CASRGQGTQPQHF.

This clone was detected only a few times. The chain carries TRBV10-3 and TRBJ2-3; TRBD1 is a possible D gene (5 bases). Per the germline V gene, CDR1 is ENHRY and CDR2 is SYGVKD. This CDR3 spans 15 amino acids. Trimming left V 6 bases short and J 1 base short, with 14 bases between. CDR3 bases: TGTGCCATCAGGGTAATAAGGGGCGGCACAGATACGCAGTATTTT. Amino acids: CAIRVIRGGTDTQYF.

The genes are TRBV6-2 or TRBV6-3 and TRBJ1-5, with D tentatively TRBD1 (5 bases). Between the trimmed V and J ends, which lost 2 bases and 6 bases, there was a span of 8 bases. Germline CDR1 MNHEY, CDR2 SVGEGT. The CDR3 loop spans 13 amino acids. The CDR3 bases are TGTGCCAGCAGTTACACAGGCCCTCAGCCCCAGCATTTT. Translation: CASSYTGPQPQHF.

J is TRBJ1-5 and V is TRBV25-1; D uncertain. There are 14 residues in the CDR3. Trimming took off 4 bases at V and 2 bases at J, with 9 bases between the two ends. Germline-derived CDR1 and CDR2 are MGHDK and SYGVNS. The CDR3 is CASSAGSGNQPQHF. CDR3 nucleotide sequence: TGTGCCAGCAGTGCCGGGTCGGGCAATCAGCCCCAGCATTTT.

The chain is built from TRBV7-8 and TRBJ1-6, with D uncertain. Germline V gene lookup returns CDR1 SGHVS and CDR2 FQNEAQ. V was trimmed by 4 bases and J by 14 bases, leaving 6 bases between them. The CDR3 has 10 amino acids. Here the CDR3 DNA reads TGTGCCAGCAGCTCTTCTACCCTCCACTTT. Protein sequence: CASSSSTLHF. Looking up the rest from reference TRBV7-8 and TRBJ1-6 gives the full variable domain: GAGVSQSPRYKVAKRGQDVALRCDPISGHVSLFWYQQALGQGPEFLTYFQNEAQLDKSGLPSDRFFAERPEGSVSTLKIQRTQQEDSAVYLCASSSSTLHFGNGTRLTVT.

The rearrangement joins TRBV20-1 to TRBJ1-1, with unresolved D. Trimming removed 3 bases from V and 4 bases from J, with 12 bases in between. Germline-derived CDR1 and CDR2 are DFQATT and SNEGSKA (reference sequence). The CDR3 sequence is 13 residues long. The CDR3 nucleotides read TGCAGTGCTAGTTTAAGGGCGGGCACTGAAGCTTTCTTT. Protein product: CSASLRAGTEAFF.